These 20 T cell receptor beta chains share one sample of origin, sequenced in a study of Ad26.COV2.S vaccination and SARS-CoV-2 variants. Here immunoSEQ multiplex PCR was the method, and the copy in TCRdb shows in-frame clones only, minus some. The sample contains approximately 480,000 clones, around nine tenths of which appear only once. Treatment of the sample: some 19 received Ad26.COV2.S at low or high dose, single or two shots; about 5 received placebo; per-sample allocation not given. The investigators took samples on day 63 after the first vaccine or placebo injection. Sequenced here: peripheral blood, sampled in a trial of Ad26.COV2.S vaccine versus placebo. These receptors originate from a person between 18 and 65 years old who received the Ad26.COV2.S COVID-19 vaccine or a placebo.

The V gene is TRBV5-1, the J gene TRBJ2-1; 14 bases fit TRBD2. The CDR3 consists of 16 residues. Unmatched junction bases numbered 7, after V lost 3 bases and J lost 8 bases. Germline values: CDR1 SGHRS, CDR2 YFSETQ. The CDR3 protein is CASSSRGTSGRDEQFF. CDR3 nucleotides: TGCGCCAGCAGCTCGCGAGGGACTAGCGGGAGAGATGAGCAGTTCTTC.

The rearrangement joins TRBV6-5 to TRBJ2-7, with D unresolved. Trimming took 5 bases from V and 2 from J, leaving 10 bases between them. The CDR3 spans 13 residues. In germline, CDR1 is MNHEY, CDR2 SVGAGI. CDR3 nucleotide sequence: TGTGCCAGCAGTACCGCCGGAACCTACGAGCAGTACTTC. This translates into CASSTAGTYEQYF.

The chain recombines TRBV12-3 or TRBV12-4 with TRBJ2-3; D ambiguous. V lost 7 bases and J lost 6, with 14 bases in between. The CDR3 consists of 13 residues. In DNA form, the CDR3 reads TGTGCCAGCAAAAAAAATGGCCCCGATACGCAGTATTTT. Encoded protein: CASKKNGPDTQYF.

This chain's CDR3 is CASRFGTSHTGELFF. DNA of the CDR3: TGTGCCAGCAGGTTTGGGACTTCACACACCGGGGAGCTGTTTTTT. The chain uses TRBV2 and TRBJ2-2; D is possibly TRBD2 (6 bases). The ends were cut back, 6 bases at V and 3 bases at J, with 14 bases in the middle. Per germline, CDR1 SNHLY and CDR2 FYNNEI. The CDR3 contains 15 residues.

This clone was seen a handful of times. V gene TRBV28 combines with J gene TRBJ1-5, with D perhaps TRBD1 (5 bases). The V end lost 5 bases, the J end lost 7 bases, and 12 bases lay between the germline ends. Germline assignment: CDR1 MDHEN and CDR2 SYDVKM. The CDR3 loop spans 13 amino acids. For the CDR3, the DNA is TGTGCCAGCAGTCCGAGGGGAGGGCAGCCCCAGCATTTT. Encoded protein: CASSPRGGQPQHF.

V and J are TRBV6-5 and TRBJ2-1, with D uncertain. Germline CDR1 MNHEY, CDR2 SVGAGI. The V gene lost 6 bases and the J gene lost 5 bases, with 17 bases spanning the gap. This CDR3 is built from 15 residues. CDR3 loop: CASRSQRTPNNEQFF. DNA for the CDR3: TGTGCCAGCAGATCACAGCGTACCCCCAACAATGAGCAGTTCTTC.

DNA for the CDR3: TGTGCCAGCAGCGTAGAGTCCTGGGGGAACCTGCAGTATTTT. This sequence encodes CASSVESWGNLQYF. The chain combines TRBV9 with TRBJ2-3; tentatively, D is TRBD1 or TRBD2 (5 bases each). There are 14 residues in the CDR3. Germline V CDR1 and CDR2: SGDLS, YYNGEE. The V and J ends lost 0 bases and 11 bases respectively, with 16 bases between them.

The rearrangement joins TRBV18 to TRBJ2-3, with 8 nucleotides matching TRBD1. V lost 6 bases and J lost 2; bases outside the gene matches: 16. CDR3 length: 18 residues. Per germline, CDR1 KGHSH and CDR2 LQKENI. CDR3 nucleotide sequence: TGTGCCAGCTCGCGTGGACAGGGCTATTCAAAGAACACAGATACGCAGTATTTT. Its protein product is CASSRGQGYSKNTDTQYF.

J is TRBJ2-7 and V is TRBV29-1; 8 bases line up with TRBD2. The CDR3 contains 13 residues. The ends lost 5 bases at V and 3 bases at J; junction bases unmatched: 6. CDR1 and CDR2 from the germline V gene are SQVTM and ANQGSEA. The CDR3 region has the DNA TGCAGCGTTTTAGCGGGGCTTAACTACGAGCAGTACTTC. Its translation is CSVLAGLNYEQYF.

This chain links TRBV29-1 with TRBJ2-5, with 9 positions matching TRBD2. Germline-derived CDR1 and CDR2 are SQVTM and ANQGSEA. This CDR3 comprises 13 residues. V gave up 3 bases and J gave up 7 bases; unmatched junction bases: 6. The CDR3 is CSVDVAGVRTQYF. The CDR3 DNA sequence: TGCAGCGTTGATGTAGCGGGGGTACGGACCCAGTACTTC. The whole variable domain, remainder taken from reference TRBV29-1 and TRBJ2-5, is SAVISQKPSRDICQRGTSLTIQCQVDSQVTMMFWYRQQPGQSLTLIATANQGSEATYESGFVIDKFPISRPNLTFSTLTVSNMSPEDSSIYLCSVDVAGVRTQYFGPGTRLLVL.

The chain uses TRBV3-1 (or the pseudogene TRBV3-2) and TRBJ2-7; D possibly corresponds to TRBD1 (6 bases). V lost 2 bases, J lost 1 base, and 12 bases lay in between. In germline, CDR1 is LGHDT, CDR2 YNNKEL (reference sequence). The CDR3 covers 15 residues. The CDR3, as DNA: TGTGCCAGCAGCCAAATGAGGGGGTTTTCCTACGAGCAGTACTTC. It is translated as CASSQMRGFSYEQYF.

The chain links TRBV6-5 to TRBJ2-1, with 7 bases lining up with TRBD2. The V segment lost 6 bases and the J segment 9 bases; nucleotides outside the gene matches: 11. The germline gives CDR1 MNHEY, CDR2 SVGAGI. This CDR3 spans 14 amino acids. CDR3 sequence reads: CASRSGLQSGEQFF. The CDR3 region has the DNA TGTGCCAGCAGGTCGGGACTACAAAGCGGTGAGCAGTTCTTC.

This clone was seen once. This chain uses TRBV7-2 with TRBJ1-3; possible D gene TRBD1, 5 bases. V lost 1 base to trimming and J lost 0 bases, with 10 bases between them. The CDR3 has 16 amino acids. Per the germline V gene, CDR1 is SGHTA and CDR2 is FQGNSA. The chain's CDR3 is CASSLGGRNSGNTIYF. CDR3 sequence (DNA): TGTGCCAGCAGCTTAGGGGGCAGGAACTCTGGAAACACCATATATTTT.

The rearrangement joins TRBV7-2 to TRBJ1-6, with D possibly TRBD1 on 5 matching bases. The V and J ends lost 2 bases and 10 bases respectively, with 12 bases between them. Germline assignment: CDR1 SGHTA and CDR2 FQGNSA. The CDR3 is 14 residues long. The CDR3 spells CASSLSGGRSPLHF. CDR3 in DNA: TGTGCCAGCAGCTTAAGTGGGGGAAGATCACCCCTCCACTTT.

The CDR3 nucleotides are TGTGCCTGGAGTACGGGCCCTCGGCACGGGGAGCTGTTTTTT. Amino acid sequence: CAWSTGPRHGELFF. The chain joins TRBV30 to TRBJ2-2; the D is unclear. The germline V gene has CDR1 GTSNPN and CDR2 SVGIG (reference sequence). Trimming stripped 2 bases from V and 7 bases from J, with 14 bases between. This CDR3 has 14 amino acids.

The V gene is TRBV9, the J gene TRBJ2-2; 10 nucleotides agree with TRBD2. V dropped 1 base and J dropped 4; count of bases not matched to a gene: 4. Germline loops: CDR1 SGDLS, CDR2 YYNGEE. The CDR3 sequence is 16 residues long. Here the CDR3 DNA reads TGTGCCAGCAGCGTACTAGCGGGAGCGTTCACCGGGGAGCTGTTTTTT. Its protein product is CASSVLAGAFTGELFF. Variable domain in full (rest from reference TRBV9 and TRBJ2-2): DSGVTQTPKHLITATGQRVTLRCSPRSGDLSVYWYQQSLDQGLQFLIQYYNGEERAKGNILERFSAQQFPDLHSELNLSSLELGDSALYFCASSVLAGAFTGELFFGEGSRLTVL.

The CDR3 DNA is TGTGCCAGCAGCACCGTGCTATGGCGGGAGTTGGGAGGCGGAGAGACCCAGTACTTC. Its protein product is CASSTVLWRELGGGETQYF. This sequence joins TRBV28 and TRBJ2-5; 7 positions match TRBD2. The J segment lost 4 bases and the V segment lost 6 bases, leaving 23 bases of the junction unmatched. This CDR3 spans 19 amino acids. Germline loops: CDR1 MDHEN, CDR2 SYDVKM.

The V and J genes are TRBV7-9 and TRBJ2-7, with D possibly being TRBD1 (5 bases). CDR3 length: 14 amino acids. The germline gives CDR1 SEHNR, CDR2 FQNEAQ (reference sequence). Trimming took off 1 base at V and 5 bases at J, with 12 bases between the two ends. The CDR3 region is CASSLDTGFNEQYF. In DNA, the CDR3 is TGTGCCAGCAGCTTAGATACAGGTTTCAACGAGCAGTACTTC.

The chain recombines TRBV2 with TRBJ2-7; 10 bases are shared with TRBD2. CDR1 is SNHLY, CDR2 FYNNEI, per germline. CDR3 size: 15 residues. Trimming at V came to 7 bases and at J to 7 bases, leaving 13 bases not matched to a gene. The CDR3, as DNA: TGTGCCAGCATCGGCCCCCTAGCGGGAGTGGGTGAGCAGTACTTC. As protein: CASIGPLAGVGEQYF.

The rearrangement links TRBV13 to TRBJ2-3, with 13 bases fitting TRBD2. With V trimmed by 5 bases and J by 5 bases, 4 bases remained unmatched. The CDR3 runs 15 residues. The germline V gene encodes CDR1 PRHDT and CDR2 FYEKMQ (reference sequence). The CDR3 region has the DNA TGTGCCAGCAGCCTGCGGACTAGCGGGAGAGATACGCAGTATTTT. Protein sequence: CASSLRTSGRDTQYF.